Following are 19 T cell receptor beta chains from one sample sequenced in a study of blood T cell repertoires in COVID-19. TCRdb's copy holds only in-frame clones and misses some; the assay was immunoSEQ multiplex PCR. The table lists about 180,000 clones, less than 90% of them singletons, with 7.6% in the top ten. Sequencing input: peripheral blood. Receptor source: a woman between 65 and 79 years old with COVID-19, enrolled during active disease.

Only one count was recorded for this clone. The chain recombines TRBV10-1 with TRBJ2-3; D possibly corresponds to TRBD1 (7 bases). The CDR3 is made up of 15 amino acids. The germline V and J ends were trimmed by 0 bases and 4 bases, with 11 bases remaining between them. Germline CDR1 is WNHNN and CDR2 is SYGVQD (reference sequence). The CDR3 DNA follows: TGCGCCAGCAGTGAGTCGGGCAGGGGGGCAGATACGCAGTATTTT. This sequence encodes CASSESGRGADTQYF.

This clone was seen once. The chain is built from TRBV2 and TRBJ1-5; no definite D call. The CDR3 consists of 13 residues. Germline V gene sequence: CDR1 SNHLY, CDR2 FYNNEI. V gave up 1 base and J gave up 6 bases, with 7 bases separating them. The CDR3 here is CASSEDRVQPQHF. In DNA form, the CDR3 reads TGTGCCAGCAGTGAAGACCGGGTTCAGCCCCAGCATTTT.

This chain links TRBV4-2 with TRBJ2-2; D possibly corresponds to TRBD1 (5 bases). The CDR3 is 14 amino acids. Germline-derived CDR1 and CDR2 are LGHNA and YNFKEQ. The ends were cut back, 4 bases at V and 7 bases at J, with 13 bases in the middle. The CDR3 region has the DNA TGTGCCAGCAGCCTGGGGCCTAAAGACGGGGAGCTGTTTTTT. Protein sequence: CASSLGPKDGELFF.

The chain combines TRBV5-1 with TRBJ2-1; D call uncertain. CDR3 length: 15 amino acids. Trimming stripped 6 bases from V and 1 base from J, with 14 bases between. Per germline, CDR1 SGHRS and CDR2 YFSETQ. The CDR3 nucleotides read TGCGCCAGCAAGATTCGCCCCGAGTCCTACAATGAGCAGTTCTTC. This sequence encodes CASKIRPESYNEQFF.

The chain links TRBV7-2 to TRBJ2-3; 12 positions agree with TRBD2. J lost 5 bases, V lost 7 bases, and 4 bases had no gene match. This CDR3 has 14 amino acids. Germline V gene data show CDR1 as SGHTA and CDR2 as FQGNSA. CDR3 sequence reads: CASNTGLAGDTQYF. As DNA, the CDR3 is TGTGCCAGCAATACGGGACTAGCGGGAGATACGCAGTATTTT.

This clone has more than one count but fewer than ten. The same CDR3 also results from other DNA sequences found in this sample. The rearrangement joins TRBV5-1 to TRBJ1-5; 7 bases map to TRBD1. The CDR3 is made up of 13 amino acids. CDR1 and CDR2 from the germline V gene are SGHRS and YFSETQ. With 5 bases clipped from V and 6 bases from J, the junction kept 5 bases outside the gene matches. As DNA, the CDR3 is TGCGCCAGCAGTCCTACAGGGGTTCAGCCCCAGCATTTT. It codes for CASSPTGVQPQHF.

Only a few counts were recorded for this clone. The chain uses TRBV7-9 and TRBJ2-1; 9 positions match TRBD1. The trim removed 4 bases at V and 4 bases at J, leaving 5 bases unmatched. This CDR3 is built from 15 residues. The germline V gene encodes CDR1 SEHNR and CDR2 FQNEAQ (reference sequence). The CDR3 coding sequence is TGTGCCAGCAGCTCCCGGGACAGGGTATACAATGAGCAGTTCTTC. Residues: CASSSRDRVYNEQFF.

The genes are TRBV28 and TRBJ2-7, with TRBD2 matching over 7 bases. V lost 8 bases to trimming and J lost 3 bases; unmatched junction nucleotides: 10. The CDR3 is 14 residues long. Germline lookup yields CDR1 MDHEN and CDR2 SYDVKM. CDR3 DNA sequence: TGTGCCAGCGACCCTGCGGGGGACGGCTACGAGCAGTACTTC. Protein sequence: CASDPAGDGYEQYF.

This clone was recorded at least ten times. CDR3 DNA: TGTGCCAGCAGGGCACTAGCGATTACAGATACGCAGTATTTT. Encoded protein: CASRALAITDTQYF. The rearrangement joins TRBV6-5 to TRBJ2-3; 7 nucleotides agree with TRBD2. Germline trimming cut 6 bases from V and 3 bases from J; bases unmatched to any gene: 6. Germline V gene sequence: CDR1 MNHEY, CDR2 SVGAGI. The CDR3 sequence is 14 residues long.

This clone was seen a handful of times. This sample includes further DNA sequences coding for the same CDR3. The CDR3 DNA sequence: TGCAGCGTTGCGGGAGGGAAAGAGACCCAGTACTTC. It translates to CSVAGGKETQYF. The chain employs TRBV29-1 and TRBJ2-5; 8 bases align to TRBD2. With V trimmed by 4 bases and J by 3 bases, 1 base remained unmatched. CDR1 is SQVTM, CDR2 ANQGSEA, per germline. The CDR3 sequence is 12 residues long.

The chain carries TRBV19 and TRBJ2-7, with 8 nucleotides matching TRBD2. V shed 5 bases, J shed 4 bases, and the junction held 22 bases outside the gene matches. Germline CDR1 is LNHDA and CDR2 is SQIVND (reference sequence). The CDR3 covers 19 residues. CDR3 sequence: CASSPRSVREELTLYEQYF. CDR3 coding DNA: TGTGCCAGTAGTCCCCGTTCTGTGCGGGAGGAACTTACCCTTTACGAGCAGTACTTC.

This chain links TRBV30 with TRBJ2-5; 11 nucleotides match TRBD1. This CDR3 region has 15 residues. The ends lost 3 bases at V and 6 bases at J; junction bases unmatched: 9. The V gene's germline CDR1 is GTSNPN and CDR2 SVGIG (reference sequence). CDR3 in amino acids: CAWRAGTGGSKTQYF. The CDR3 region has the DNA TGTGCCTGGAGGGCCGGGACAGGGGGGTCAAAGACCCAGTACTTC.

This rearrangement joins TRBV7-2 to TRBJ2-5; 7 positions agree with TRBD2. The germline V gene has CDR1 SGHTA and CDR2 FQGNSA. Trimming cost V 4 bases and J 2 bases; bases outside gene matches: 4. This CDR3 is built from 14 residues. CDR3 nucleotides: TGTGCCAGCAGCTCGACTAGCAGGCAAGAGACCCAGTACTTC. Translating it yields CASSSTSRQETQYF. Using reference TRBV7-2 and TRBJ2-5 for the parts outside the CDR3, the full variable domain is GAGVSQSPSNKVTEKGKDVELRCDPISGHTALYWYRQSLGQGLEFLIYFQGNSAPDKSGLPSDRFSAERTGGSVSTLTIQRTQQEDSAVYLCASSSTSRQETQYFGPGTRLLVL.

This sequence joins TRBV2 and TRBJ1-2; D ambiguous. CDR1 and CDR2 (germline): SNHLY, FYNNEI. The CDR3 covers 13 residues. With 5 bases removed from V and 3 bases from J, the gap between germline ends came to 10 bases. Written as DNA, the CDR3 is TGTGCCAGCAGTATAACAGAGTACTATGGCTACACCTTC. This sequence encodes CASSITEYYGYTF.

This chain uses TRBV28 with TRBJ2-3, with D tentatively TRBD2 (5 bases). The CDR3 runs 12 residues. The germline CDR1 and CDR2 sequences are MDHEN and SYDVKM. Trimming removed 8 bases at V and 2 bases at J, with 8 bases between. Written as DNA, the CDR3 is TGTGCCAGCGGGAGCGACACAGATACGCAGTATTTT. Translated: CASGSDTDTQYF.

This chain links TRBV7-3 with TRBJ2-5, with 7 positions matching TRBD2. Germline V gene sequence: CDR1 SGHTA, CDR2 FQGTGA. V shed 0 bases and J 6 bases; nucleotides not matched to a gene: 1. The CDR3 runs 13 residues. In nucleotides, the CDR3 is TGTGCCAGCAGCTTAACGACTAGCCAGACCCAGTACTTC. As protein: CASSLTTSQTQYF. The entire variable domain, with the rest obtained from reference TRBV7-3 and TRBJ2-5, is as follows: GAGVSQTPSNKVTEKGKYVELRCDPISGHTALYWYRQSLGQGPEFLIYFQGTGAADDSGLPNDRFFAVRPEGSVSTLKIQRTERGDSAVYLCASSLTTSQTQYFGPGTRLLVL.

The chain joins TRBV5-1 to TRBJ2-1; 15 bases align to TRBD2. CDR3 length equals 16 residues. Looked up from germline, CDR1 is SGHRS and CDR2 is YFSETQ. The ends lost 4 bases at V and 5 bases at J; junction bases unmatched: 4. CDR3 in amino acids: CASSVGTSGRNNEQFF. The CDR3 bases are TGCGCCAGCAGCGTCGGGACTAGCGGGAGGAACAATGAGCAGTTCTTC.

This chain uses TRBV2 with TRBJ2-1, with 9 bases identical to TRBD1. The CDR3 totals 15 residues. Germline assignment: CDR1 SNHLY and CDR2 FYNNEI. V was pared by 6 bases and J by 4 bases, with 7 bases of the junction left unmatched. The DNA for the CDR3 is TGTGCCAGCAGACACGGACAGGGGATATACAATGAGCAGTTCTTC. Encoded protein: CASRHGQGIYNEQFF.

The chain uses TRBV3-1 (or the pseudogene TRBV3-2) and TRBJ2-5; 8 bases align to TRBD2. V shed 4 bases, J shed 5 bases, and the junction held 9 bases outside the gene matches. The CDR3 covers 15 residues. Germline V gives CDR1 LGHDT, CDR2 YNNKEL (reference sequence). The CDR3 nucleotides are TGTGCCAGCAGCCCCCCGGGACTAGTAGGTGAGACCCAGTACTTC. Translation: CASSPPGLVGETQYF.